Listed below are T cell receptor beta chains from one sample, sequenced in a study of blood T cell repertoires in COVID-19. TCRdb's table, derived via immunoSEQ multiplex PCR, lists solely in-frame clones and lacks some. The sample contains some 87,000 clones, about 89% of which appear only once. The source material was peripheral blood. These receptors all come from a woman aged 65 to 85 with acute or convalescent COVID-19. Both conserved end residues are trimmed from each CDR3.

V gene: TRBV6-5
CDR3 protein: ASAAGTSGNNEQF

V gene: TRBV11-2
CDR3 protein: ASSLSGDNQPQH

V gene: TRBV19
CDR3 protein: ASSIGLQGRRGYT

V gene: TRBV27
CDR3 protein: ASRPSRTSGRVDTQY

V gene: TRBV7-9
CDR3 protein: ASSGELF

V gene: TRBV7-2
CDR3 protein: ASSLAFLSWSYGYT

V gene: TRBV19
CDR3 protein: ASVEAGHEKLF

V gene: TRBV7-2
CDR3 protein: ASSFSGTSDPTQY

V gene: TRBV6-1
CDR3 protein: ASSDMRTGGNYGYT

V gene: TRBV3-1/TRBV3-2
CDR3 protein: ASSLHSQGQPQH

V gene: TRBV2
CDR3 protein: ASNLAPGSTGELF

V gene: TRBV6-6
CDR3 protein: ASSALGTGERWNT

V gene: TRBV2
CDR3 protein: ASRAGQGGHRPQH

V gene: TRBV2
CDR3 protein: ASSPDRGDYGYT

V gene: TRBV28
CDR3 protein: ASRAGAEQY

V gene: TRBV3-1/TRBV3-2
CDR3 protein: ASSQTYANTGELF

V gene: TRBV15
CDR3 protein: ATSGRTGQETQY

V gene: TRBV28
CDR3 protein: ASQGGGQSNSPLH

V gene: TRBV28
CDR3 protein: ASSSDHRVNGYT

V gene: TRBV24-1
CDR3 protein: ATSALLGRGEQF

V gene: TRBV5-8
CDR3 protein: ASSPEVRNKLF

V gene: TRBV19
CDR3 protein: ASSRYTEAF

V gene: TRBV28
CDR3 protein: ASRIAGDPGELF

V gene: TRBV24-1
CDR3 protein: ATSETAGGPGDTQY

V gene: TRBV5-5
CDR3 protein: ASSEGPNTEAF

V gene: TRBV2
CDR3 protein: ASSRELNYGYT

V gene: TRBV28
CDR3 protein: ASTRDRGGNTEAF

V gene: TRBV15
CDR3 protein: ATSYLFSTDTQY